This T cell receptor beta chain was captured by sequencing in a study of vaccination effects on CD4 cells after COVID-19 (dated by TCRdb to between 2021 and 2024). Notes on the research overall: Post-vaccine samples across the study were collected a median of 72 days after the second dose, with a range of 14 to 241. SARS-CoV-2 spike-specific CD4+ TCR repertoires from before and after mRNA vaccination were compared in COVID-19 convalescent patients and in infection-naive vaccine recipients. Altogether, around 11 COVID-19 convalescent patients and several SARS-CoV-2-naive healthy vaccine recipients made up the full study. The Oncomine TCR Beta short-read assay on an Illumina iSeq 100 was used to sequence cultures from other donors in the study.

General conclusions and limits of the study: Both infection-induced and vaccine-induced clones contracted markedly at late post-vaccination timepoints, which is consistent with waning T cell responses. In healthy vaccine recipients, vaccine-induced clones were almost all SARS-CoV-2 mono-reactive, with only 1 of 255 cross-reactive with common cold coronaviruses. The study was limited by a small number of convalescent patients and lacked early post-infection timepoints.

Comment on this clone: Its antigen is unknown. Base qualities are not provided; no much larger clone lies one nucleotide away.

From V the trimming removes 4 bases and from J it removes 0 bases, while the gene matches leave 4 bases of the junction unaccounted for. Measured from the cysteine to the phenylalanine, the CDR3 is 15 residues long. The read is trimmed to its CDR3 DNA, 45 bases read in frame from base 1. Taken from the germline V gene (reference sequence), the CDR1 and CDR2 loops are SGHKS and YYEKEE. To identify antigen-specific CD4+ T cell clonotypes by their expansion, the ViraFEST assay first stimulated PBMC with viral peptide pools and then applied TCR sequencing. After approximately eleven days of culture, CD4+ T cells were isolated with the EasySep CD4+ T cell isolation kit. Each participant received two doses of an mRNA SARS-CoV-2 vaccine, either BNT162b2 or mRNA-1273. Negative nucleocapsid antibody results before and after vaccination confirmed that the healthy vaccine recipients had no prior SARS-CoV-2 infection. A few million PBMC per well were cultured with approximately 10 ug/ml peptides in IMDM containing roughly 5% human AB serum, approximately 10 IU/ml IL-2 and gentamicin. Half of the culture medium was replaced with fresh IL-2-containing medium on days 3 and 7. Unless noted otherwise, every peptide stimulation condition was grown in triplicate wells. PBMC were separated from whole blood using Ficoll-Paque Plus gradient centrifugation and were then either cryopreserved at -140C or used fresh. The overlapping peptide pools covered the spike proteins of SARS-CoV-2 as well as those of the common cold coronaviruses HCoV-NL63, HCoV-OC43 and HCoV-229E. The QIAamp micro DNA kit was used to extract genomic DNA from the cultured CD4+ T cells.

To prepare the library, the immunoSEQ multiplex PCR assay was applied. DNA from the CD4+ T cells that had been cultured and isolated underwent TCR beta CDR3 sequencing. The original methods were these. Non-productive TCR sequences were discarded, and reads were trimmed to the CDR3 region, with only CDR3s of 7 or more amino acids retained. Antigen-specific clonotypes were identified using the MANAFEST web app by comparison of expansion in peptide wells against reference cultures. To count as positive, a clone had to show expansion at FDR<0.05 compared with the reference and with all other wells, an odds ratio above 5, and a frequency above 0.1% in two replicate wells. Cross-reactive clonotypes were defined as significantly expanded in SARS-CoV-2 spike wells and in at least one common cold coronavirus spike condition. Using the stringdist R package, CDR3 similarity was measured by Levenshtein distance, and unrooted trees were constructed with ape in R 3.6.1. Here the immuneACCESS table is served through TCRdb, limited to in-frame sequences with V and J called. Missing clones are a known gap in these copies; in checked studies unresolved V genes cover under half, and the rest lacks a known reason. From that table come the V and J calls and clone size; the DNA was used to work out D and trimming. This sample gives tens of thousands of clones in total; about three quarters of them show up just once. The top ten clonotypes cover more than 0.95% of the sample.

This TCR derives from a human donor who received a COVID-19 vaccine. Recombination linked TRBV5-5 to TRBJ2-1; TRBD1 agrees with 7 junctional bases. This material consisted of CD4+ T cells from PBMCs cultured with HCoV-OC43 spike peptides, taken after COVID-19 vaccination. According to the study, the label for this sample's cell subset or site signals: HCoV-OC43 spike overlapping peptide pool stimulation. In nucleotide form, the sequence is TGTGCCAGCAGCGGGGGACAGCCCTCCTACAATGAGCAGTTCTTC. It encodes CASSGGQPSYNEQFF.